This T cell receptor beta chain was recovered during a study of blood T cell repertoires in COVID-19. Across the whole study: Whether acute or convalescent, the COVID-19 samples came from the United States, Italy and Spain. T cells, B-cell-depleted T cells, or PBMCs supplied cDNA or gDNA.

The CDR3 runs 17 residues. Looked up from germline, CDR1 is LGHNT and CDR2 is FRNRAP. Losses at the gene ends were 9 bases for V and 8 bases for J; bases not matched to a gene: 18. In this sample, this clone turned up once. Original processing methods: Amplification of reference gene primers was used by the study to estimate nucleated cell counts. Only in-frame clones appear in the TCRdb table, and some are missing; sequencing was by immunoSEQ multiplex PCR. The V and J calls and the clone size are those of that table, but D and trimming were determined from the DNA. The sample has under 350,000 clones, about 89% seen once.

The chain carries TRBV12-5 and TRBJ1-4, with TRBD1 identical over 10 bases. Material: peripheral blood. The TCR comes from a middle-aged man with acute or convalescent COVID-19. Here the CDR3 DNA reads TGTGCTAGAGAAGAAAATGCCGGGAGACAGGGGGCGGAAAAACTGTTTTTT. Amino acid sequence: CAREENAGRQGAEKLFF.